Shown below are 22 T cell receptor beta chains from a single sample sequenced in a study of T cells in Graves' hyperthyroidism and ophthalmopathy. Amplified TCR beta CDR3 regions came from RNA transcripts. First-round RT-PCR with HTBI primers amplified the TCR CDR3 region. Each CDR3 protein is one row after TCRdb ran MiXCR on the multiplex PCR reads. The repertoire holds some 370,000 distinct CDR3 sequences, with about 14% as singletons. What was sequenced was blood. The receptors come from a man aged 50-59 years with Graves' ophthalmopathy.

Ten or more counts support this clonotype. The chain uses TRBV7-9 and TRBJ2-5; TRBD2 matches 7 bases. Trimming at V came to 5 bases and at J to 3 bases, leaving 6 bases not matched to a gene. This CDR3 has 14 amino acids. Germline loops: CDR1 SEHNR, CDR2 FQNEAQ (reference sequence). The CDR3 DNA reads as TGTGCCAGCAGCCCCGGGGGGTCAGAAGAGACCCAGTACTTC. This codes for CASSPGGSEETQYF.

This clonotype was counted only a few times. The chain recombines TRBV2 with TRBJ1-5; D is ambiguous. Trimming took off 4 bases at V and 3 bases at J, with 10 bases between the two ends. The length of the CDR3 is 14 residues. CDR1 and CDR2 from the germline V gene are SNHLY and FYNNEI. In DNA form, the CDR3 reads TGTGCCAGCAGTGCTCGTTACATCAATCAGCCCCAGCATTTT. Protein: CASSARYINQPQHF. The full variable domain, rest sourced from reference TRBV2 and TRBJ1-5, is EPEVTQTPSHQVTQMGQEVILRCVPISNHLYFYWYRQILGQKVEFLVSFYNNEISEKSEIFDDQFSVERPDGSNFTLKIRSTKLEDSAMYFCASSARYINQPQHFGDGTRLSIL.

This clonotype was observed at least ten times. This chain joins TRBV18 and TRBJ2-1; 12 bases match TRBD2. Trimming at V came to 4 bases and at J to 6 bases, leaving 13 bases not matched to a gene. The germline V gene encodes CDR1 KGHSH and CDR2 LQKENI. The CDR3 covers 18 residues. The DNA for the CDR3 is TGTGCCAGCTCACTACAAGGACTAGCGGGAAGTCCGGGCAATGAGCAGTTCTTC. Translation gives CASSLQGLAGSPGNEQFF. Full variable domain (remainder filled in from reference TRBV18 and TRBJ2-1): NAGVMQNPRHLVRRRGQEARLRCSPMKGHSHVYWYRQLPEEGLKFMVYLQKENIIDESGMPKERFSAEFPKEGPSILRIQQVVRGDSAAYFCASSLQGLAGSPGNEQFFGPGTRLTVL.

This clonotype was seen ten or more times. This sequence joins TRBV12-3 or TRBV12-4 and TRBJ1-5; D ambiguous. The CDR3 spans 15 residues. Trimming took off 6 bases at V and 0 bases at J, with 12 bases between the two ends. The CDR3 sequence: CASSSDGHSNQPQHF. CDR3 in DNA: TGTGCCAGCAGCTCCGACGGGCATAGCAATCAGCCCCAGCATTTT.

This sequence joins TRBV7-9 and TRBJ2-2; 7 nucleotides agree with TRBD1. The CDR3 runs to 14 residues. Germline V lookup: CDR1 SEHNR, CDR2 FQNEAQ (reference sequence). J gave up 5 bases and V 5 bases, and 5 bases lay outside the gene matches. The CDR3 region has the DNA TGTGCCAGCAGCCCCCGACAGGGAACCGGGGAGCTGTTTTTT. Amino acids: CASSPRQGTGELFF. Filled out from reference TRBV7-9 and TRBJ2-2, the complete variable domain reads DTGVSQNPRHKITKRGQNVTFRCDPISEHNRLYWYRQTLGQGPEFLTYFQNEAQLEKSRLLSDRFSAERPKGSFSTLEIQRTEQGDSAMYLCASSPRQGTGELFFGEGSRLTVL.

The chain employs TRBV9 and TRBJ2-3, with 10 bases matching TRBD1. The V gene end was trimmed by 2 bases and the J gene end by 4 bases; junction bases not matched to a gene: 4. The CDR3 spans 15 residues. CDR1 SGDLS and CDR2 YYNGEE come from the germline V gene. The CDR3 protein is CASSVGTGVADTQYF. The CDR3 bases are TGTGCCAGCAGCGTCGGGACAGGGGTAGCAGATACGCAGTATTTT.

This clonotype was picked up many times. CDR3 DNA: TGTGCCAGCAGTTTGGAACTGGGCGGATACAATGAGCAGTTCTTC. It translates to CASSLELGGYNEQFF. The chain is built from TRBV12-3 or TRBV12-4 and TRBJ2-1; D uncertain. Deletions cut 3 bases from V and 4 bases from J, with 13 bases between. The CDR3 loop spans 15 amino acids.

The table lists this clonotype with many counts. The DNA of the CDR3 is TGCGCCAGCAGCTTGTCACCAGGGCGGCAAAATGAGCAGTTCTTC. It specifies CASSLSPGRQNEQFF. The rearrangement uses TRBV5-1 and TRBJ2-1; possibly TRBD1 for D (5 bases). The CDR3 has 15 amino acids. Trimming pared 1 base from V and 7 bases from J, leaving 15 bases between. The germline CDR1 and CDR2 sequences are SGHRS and YFSETQ.

This clonotype came up many times. The chain employs TRBV28 and TRBJ1-5, with D tentatively TRBD1 (5 bases). Per germline, CDR1 MDHEN and CDR2 SYDVKM. The length of the CDR3 is 16 residues. V lost 1 base and J lost 3, with 13 bases in between. CDR3 DNA: TGTGCCAGCAGTTTATTGGTGACAGTTGACAATCAGCCCCAGCATTTT. It is translated as CASSLLVTVDNQPQHF.

A note on this clonotype: A much larger clone lies one base from this, so it may be a read error. The chain combines TRBV3-1 with TRBJ1-1, with 7 bases that match TRBD1. Germline V lookup: CDR1 LGHDT, CDR2 YNNKEL (reference sequence). The CDR3 loop spans 12 amino acids. CDR3 loop: CACSPRTGGAFF. The DNA of the CDR3 is TGTGCCTGCAGCCCTCGGACAGGAGGAGCTTTCTTT.

CDR3 sequence reads: CAISEVRGGWTGELFF. The CDR3 region has the DNA TGTGCCATCAGTGAAGTCCGGGGAGGGTGGACCGGGGAGCTGTTTTTT. This chain uses TRBV10-3 with TRBJ2-2, with 7 nucleotides matching TRBD2. The CDR3 is made up of 16 amino acids. The J segment lost 5 bases and the V segment lost 3 bases, leaving 9 bases of the junction unmatched. Germline assignment: CDR1 ENHRY and CDR2 SYGVKD.

This clonotype was picked up a small number of times. The chain joins TRBV6-5 to TRBJ2-7; the match to TRBD1 covers 10 bases. Germline lookup yields CDR1 MNHEY and CDR2 SVGAGI. V shed 2 bases and J 4 bases; nucleotides not matched to a gene: 2. The CDR3 length is 14 residues. CDR3 sequence reads: CASSYRQGAYEQYF. As DNA, the CDR3 is TGTGCCAGCAGTTACAGACAGGGGGCTTACGAGCAGTACTTC.

At least ten counts were recorded for this clonotype. CDR3 residues: CASSLVEQTNYGYTF. Written as DNA, the CDR3 is TGTGCCAGCAGCTTAGTCGAGCAGACTAACTATGGCTACACCTTC. V and J are TRBV5-5 and TRBJ1-2, with unresolved D. V shed 2 bases and J shed 0 bases, with 11 bases lying between them. The CDR3 covers 15 residues. Germline CDR1 and CDR2: SGHKS and YYEKEE (reference sequence).

The chain joins TRBV29-1 to TRBJ1-1; 8 bases line up with TRBD1. Germline V CDR1 and CDR2: SQVTM, ANQGSEA. This CDR3 spans 14 amino acids. V was clipped by 6 bases and J by 0 bases; unmatched bases: 6. The CDR3 loop is CSVAVTGVNTEAFF. DNA for the CDR3: TGCAGCGTAGCTGTGACAGGGGTGAACACTGAAGCTTTCTTT.

The table lists this clonotype with many counts. The CDR3 loop reads CSQSGNSYNEQFF. The CDR3 nucleotides are TGCAGCCAGAGCGGGAACTCCTACAATGAGCAGTTCTTC. The chain joins TRBV29-1 to TRBJ2-1; 7 bases map to TRBD2. With V trimmed by 8 bases and J by 0 bases, 4 bases remained unmatched. Germline V CDR1 and CDR2: SQVTM, ANQGSEA. This CDR3 contains 13 residues.

This clonotype was recorded at least ten times. The chain recombines TRBV9 with TRBJ1-5, with D possibly being TRBD1 (6 bases). Germline assignment: CDR1 SGDLS and CDR2 YYNGEE. V lost 3 bases and J lost 4, with 14 bases in between. The CDR3 extends over 15 amino acids. The DNA for the CDR3 is TGTGCCAGCAGCGCCCTGGGGGCAGCGAATCAGCCCCAGCATTTT. It encodes CASSALGAANQPQHF.

This clonotype was recorded many times. The chain recombines TRBV30 with TRBJ2-7; a possible D gene is TRBD2 (6 bases). This CDR3 contains 14 residues. V was trimmed by 0 bases and J by 2 bases, leaving 11 bases between them. CDR1 and CDR2 from the germline V gene are GTSNPN and SVGIG (reference sequence). DNA of the CDR3: TGTGCCTGGAGTGTAGGCGGGACGACCTACGAGCAGTACTTC. It encodes CAWSVGGTTYEQYF.

The chain carries TRBV29-1 and TRBJ2-4; D is possibly TRBD1 or TRBD2 (5 bases each). Trimming shortened V by 7 bases and J by 8 bases, and 12 bases separated the two germline ends. Germline V gene data show CDR1 as SQVTM and CDR2 as ANQGSEA. The CDR3 extends over 11 amino acids. CDR3 loop: CSAVRGHIQYF. The CDR3 bases are TGCAGCGCCGTTAGGGGACACATTCAGTACTTC.

This clonotype has more than one count but fewer than ten. The genes are TRBV2 and TRBJ2-7; the match to TRBD2 covers 7 bases. The germline gives CDR1 SNHLY, CDR2 FYNNEI. There are 15 residues in the CDR3. Trimming removed 8 bases from V and 0 bases from J; junction bases left unmatched: 10. CDR3 sequence reads: CASGTAGYSSYEQYF. The CDR3 nucleotides are TGTGCCAGCGGTACAGCGGGGTACAGCTCCTACGAGCAGTACTTC.

In this sample, this clonotype turned up a few times. The chain couples TRBV20-1 to TRBJ2-5; TRBD2 agrees at 10 bases. CDR3 length: 18 amino acids. Germline V gene sequence: CDR1 DFQATT, CDR2 SNEGSKA (reference sequence). The trim removed 1 base at V and 0 bases at J, leaving 11 bases unmatched. The CDR3 loop reads CSARVASGSSWYQETQYF. The CDR3 region has the DNA TGCAGTGCTAGAGTAGCTAGCGGGAGTTCGTGGTACCAAGAGACCCAGTACTTC.

In this sample, this clonotype turned up many times. J is TRBJ2-5 and V is TRBV20-1; tentative D call: TRBD2 (5 bases). The CDR3 spans 13 residues. The germline V gene encodes CDR1 DFQATT and CDR2 SNEGSKA (reference sequence). The germline V and J ends were trimmed by 0 bases and 5 bases, with 10 bases remaining between them. The CDR3 loop is CSARDRGWETQYF. The CDR3 DNA is TGCAGTGCTAGAGATCGGGGATGGGAGACCCAGTACTTC.

This clonotype was counted between two and nine times. This chain connects TRBV29-1 to TRBJ1-6; D gene ambiguous. CDR1 is SQVTM and CDR2 is ANQGSEA in the germline V gene. There are 13 residues in the CDR3. Trimming pared 7 bases from V and 9 bases from J, leaving 16 bases between. The CDR3 loop is CSAQDGLGSPLHF. The DNA for the CDR3 is TGCAGCGCCCAAGACGGCCTGGGTTCACCCCTCCACTTT.